What follows describes a single T cell receptor (beta chain). Its target antigen remains unknown. No base quality information exists; no much larger clone differs at one position. For the CD8 naive samples, CD45RO-negative cells were positively selected for CCR7, yielding a CD45RA+CCR7+ population from which TemRA cells were excluded. The donors were healthy, HIV-negative adults with no recently reported acute infections or vaccinations. Every donor was a Caucasian adult living in Nashville, Tennessee, USA. Blood was collected by leukapheresis, and PBMCs were isolated by Ficoll-Histopaque density gradient centrifugation and then cryopreserved in liquid nitrogen vapor phase. Analytical flow cytometry was used to check the purity and quantity of every magnetically sorted T cell population. Genomic DNA was isolated from every sorted fraction and measured by UV absorbance on a Nanodrop 2000c. These data belong to a study of shared clonotypes between healthy human individuals (dated by TCRdb to the early 2020s). About the investigation overall: Three men and two women, aged 18 to 49 years, made up the cohort. For each donor, three plates each were used for CD4 naive and CD4 memory, two plates were used for CD8 naive, and one plate was used for CD8 memory. To estimate repertoire size and how much clonotype sharing occurs between individuals, the study deeply sequenced the blood TCR repertoires of several healthy adults. Different laboratories and diverse techniques were used to prepare libraries and sequence TCR repertoires, to increase sequencing depth and limit assay-specific biases. Per donor, leukapheresis produced somewhere between about 0.94 and 9 billion PBMCs. Overall study outcomes, separate from this receptor: Naive subsets generally had larger estimated clonotype richness than memory subsets did. Clonotypes shared by all four sorted-subset donors showed higher generation probabilities than non-shared clonotypes. Even with the large sequencing depth, rarefaction of the sorted-subset datasets indicated that sequencing was incomplete. Because the study included a small number of donors, the genetic and exposure-history diversity represented was limited. Sampling was restricted to blood, and TCR repertoires in tissue are likely to differ from TCR repertoires in blood. Pairwise subsampling led to the expectation that sequencing depth would affect the degree of clonotype sharing among donors. Around 5.4% of naive CD4, 3% to 3.5% of naive CD8, roughly 2.4% of memory CD4, and roughly 0.4% of memory CD8 clonotypes were shared across several donors.

Using the deep immunoSEQ assay, multiplex PCR amplified TCR CDR3 regions from genomic DNA. Extracted genomic DNA from each cell subset was distributed evenly across all wells of several immunoSEQ 96-well plates, and each plate was treated as a replicate. For sorted subsets, each replicate PCR was loaded with around 200 ng genomic DNA, equivalent to 25,000 to 30,000 T cell genomes. The purified libraries were quantified using a Qubit 3.0 fluorometer, sized with a Bioanalyzer 2100, and then quantified again using the KAPA Library Quantification kit. Each immunoSEQ 96-well plate was sequenced on its own single-read 150-cycle Illumina NextSeq 550 flow cell. The source study handled its data this way. The immunoSEQ output contained only junctional sequences without quality scores, so filtering could not match that applied to full-length reads. To assign V/J genes and CDR3, sequences were annotated using PyIR, a Python wrapper for IgBLAST v1.9, with IMGT germline references. Any read was removed if the V/J assignment was weak (E-value above 1e-6), the CDR3 was missing, or the read contained stop codons, out-of-frame junctions, or ambiguous translated residues. V3J clonotypes were defined as sequences sharing the same inferred V gene, J gene, and CDR3 amino acid sequence. To compute the percentage overlap between repertoires, the number of shared unique clonotypes was divided by the size of the smaller repertoire. Repertoire richness was assessed with RTK rarefaction, the Chao1 estimator, and Recon v2.1 estimates of unobserved clonotypes. For all TCRbeta clonotypes obtained by the gDNA method from a few donors, generation probabilities were computed with OLGA. In TCRdb, the immuneACCESS table is reduced to in-frame sequences with V and J assigned. These tables do not hold every clone; where another copy was compared, an unresolved V gene accounts for under half, and the others remain unexplained. D and trimming come from the DNA, and the V and J calls and clone size come from that table. This sample lists about 2.1 million clones; 80% to 95% were detected once. Clones ranked in the top ten supply less than 2% of the sample.

Trimming costs V 7 bases and J 4 bases, and their ends lie 13 bases apart. The CDR3, from cysteine to phenylalanine, totals 13 residues. The DNA shown is the 39-base CDR3, in frame from base 1. The germline V gene specifies MDHEN as CDR1 and SYDVKM as CDR2. This clonotype originated in a man younger than 35 in good health. Some clones in this sample may be carry-over from other donors' samples. Material for sequencing was naive CD8+ T cells from PBMCs. The label giving this sample's cell subset or site can be read as: CD45RA+CCR7+. This chain is built from TRBV28 and TRBJ1-2, and perhaps TRBD1 as D gene, on 5 matching bases. CDR3 loop: CASTRGRVYGYTF. Here is the DNA: TGTGCCAGCACCCGGGGCAGGGTCTATGGCTACACCTTC.